This TCR beta chain is from a study of shared clonotypes between healthy human individuals. Trimming at V came to 6 bases and at J to 5 bases, leaving 6 bases not matched to a gene. CDR3 size: 15 residues. Germline V gene lookup returns CDR1 MNHNY and CDR2 SVGAGI (reference sequence). The sequencing of unsorted PBMC DNA took place on ten immunoSEQ deep assay plates. Method: immunoSEQ multiplex PCR; TCRdb's copy keeps in-frame clones and lacks some. The data show around 510,000 clones, with around 78% seen just once and around 13% held by the top ten. This receptor was identified in a woman in her thirties or forties in good health. Some clones in this sample may be carry-over from other donors' samples. Sequenced input: PBMCs. The V and J genes are TRBV6-6 and TRBJ2-2, with 10 bases lining up with TRBD2. The DNA for the CDR3 is TGTGCCAGCAGGGAGCGGGAGGGCCGTACCGGGGAGCTGTTTTTT. Its protein product is CASREREGRTGELFF.